This entry lists 22 T cell receptor beta chains sequenced from one sample in a study of blood T cell repertoires in COVID-19. Clones were read by immunoSEQ multiplex PCR, and TCRdb kept only the in-frame ones, dropping some. The data show 150,000 to 200,000 clones, with approximately 89% seen just once and roughly 0.82% held by the top ten. Sequenced sample: PBMCs or T cells enriched from blood (not recorded which). Every receptor here comes from a woman between 18 and 30 years old who had recovered from COVID-19.

This clone was detected only once. The genes are TRBV18 and TRBJ2-3; 11 bases are shared with TRBD2. Germline V gives CDR1 KGHSH, CDR2 LQKENI. V lost 8 bases, J lost 6 bases, and 16 bases stayed unmatched. The CDR3 runs 17 residues. CDR3 protein: CASAWAPLAGGADTQYF. CDR3 DNA: TGTGCCAGCGCCTGGGCCCCGTTAGCGGGAGGGGCGGATACGCAGTATTTT.

The chain employs TRBV28 and TRBJ1-2; 11 nucleotides agree with TRBD1. The CDR3 contains 14 residues. Germline V gene lookup returns CDR1 MDHEN and CDR2 SYDVKM. The ends lost 5 bases at V and 6 bases at J; junction bases unmatched: 5. The CDR3 region is CASSVDRGRDGYTF. For the CDR3, the DNA is TGTGCCAGCAGTGTGGACAGGGGGCGCGATGGCTACACCTTC.

This chain joins TRBV29-1 and TRBJ2-1, with D tentatively TRBD2 (6 bases). Trimming took 3 bases from V and 4 from J, leaving 13 bases between them. This CDR3 contains 14 residues. Germline CDR1 SQVTM, CDR2 ANQGSEA. In nucleotides, the CDR3 is TGCAGCGTTGATCGAGGGAGGTCTTACAATGAGCAGTTCTTC. Amino acids: CSVDRGRSYNEQFF.

This chain joins TRBV6-4 and TRBJ2-2, with TRBD2 as a possible D gene (5 bases). V lost 3 bases, J lost 6 bases, and 11 bases lay in between. This CDR3 spans 14 amino acids. Germline loops: CDR1 MRHNA, CDR2 SNTAGT. CDR3 DNA: TGTGCCAGCAGTGAATCGGGAATTGCCGGGGAGCTGTTTTTT. This gives the protein CASSESGIAGELFF.

The chain links TRBV25-1 to TRBJ2-1, with TRBD1 matching 8 bases. The CDR3 sequence is 17 residues long. Trimming removed 4 bases from V and 4 bases from J; junction bases left unmatched: 12. In germline, CDR1 is MGHDK, CDR2 SYGVNS. The CDR3 DNA follows: TGTGCCAGCAGTGCATCTAGGACAGGGTCGAATTACAATGAGCAGTTCTTC. Translated, it gives CASSASRTGSNYNEQFF.

V is TRBV27 and J is TRBJ1-4; D remains ambiguous. This CDR3 has 14 residues. V gave up 5 bases and J gave up 4 bases, with 11 bases separating them. Germline V CDR1 and CDR2: MNHEY, SMNVEV (reference sequence). As DNA, the CDR3 is TGTGCCAGCAGTCGAGGGTCCCTTAATGAAAAACTGTTTTTT. Protein sequence: CASSRGSLNEKLFF.

The rearrangement links TRBV11-2 to TRBJ2-3, with 7 bases matching TRBD2. The trim removed 5 bases at V and 3 bases at J, leaving 8 bases unmatched. The CDR3 is 15 amino acids. Germline V lookup: CDR1 SGHAT, CDR2 FQNNGV. As DNA, the CDR3 is TGTGCCAGCAGCCGAGACTGGGGGGGGACAGATACGCAGTATTTT. This codes for CASSRDWGGTDTQYF.

The chain is built from TRBV2 and TRBJ1-2; TRBD1 matches 8 bases. This CDR3 has 13 amino acids. The J segment lost 4 bases and the V segment lost 6 bases, leaving 4 bases of the junction unmatched. Germline V lookup: CDR1 SNHLY, CDR2 FYNNEI. In DNA form, the CDR3 reads TGTGCCAGCAGGGGGACAGGCACCTATGGCTACACCTTC. It encodes CASRGTGTYGYTF.

This chain links TRBV6-2 or TRBV6-3 with TRBJ2-7; D might be TRBD1 (5 bases). Germline CDR1 reads MNHEY; CDR2 reads SVGEGT. Trimming removed 2 bases at V and 0 bases at J, with 14 bases between. This CDR3 has 16 residues. The CDR3 DNA is TGTGCCAGCAGTTACCCCCAGGGCTTAAGCTCCTACGAGCAGTACTTC. Amino acid sequence: CASSYPQGLSSYEQYF.

The genes are TRBV6-1 and TRBJ2-1; TRBD2 aligns across 8 bases. This CDR3 has 15 residues. V lost 2 bases and J lost 10; bases outside the gene matches: 10. Germline V gene lookup returns CDR1 MNHNS and CDR2 SASEGT. The CDR3 is CASSELVGSGNEQFF. The CDR3 nucleotides are TGTGCCAGCAGTGAATTAGTGGGTAGCGGGAACGAGCAGTTCTTC.

The J gene is TRBJ2-1, the V gene TRBV12-5; TRBD1 is a possible D gene (6 bases). Germline loops: CDR1 LGHNT, CDR2 FRNRAP. V gave up 7 bases and J gave up 9 bases, with 16 bases separating them. CDR3 length: 13 amino acids. CDR3 nucleotide sequence: TGTGCTAGTGCCAGGGGTACGGGTCGTGAGCAGTTCTTC. Encoded protein: CASARGTGREQFF.

V usage is TRBV6-5 and J usage is TRBJ2-7, with D perhaps matching TRBD2 (6 bases). V was trimmed by 7 bases and J by 6 bases, leaving 16 bases between them. Germline values: CDR1 MNHEY, CDR2 SVGAGI. CDR3 length: 13 amino acids. In DNA form, the CDR3 reads TGTGCCAGCACCCCAACCACTAGCATCGAGCAGTACTTC. Translation gives CASTPTTSIEQYF.

This clone turned up a few times. This chain uses TRBV7-2 with TRBJ1-5; D gene ambiguous. Germline loops: CDR1 SGHTA, CDR2 FQGNSA. Deletions cut 1 base from V and 4 bases from J, with 8 bases between. The CDR3 runs 14 residues. Here the CDR3 reads CASSLVGGNQPQHF. The CDR3 nucleotides read TGTGCCAGCAGCTTAGTCGGCGGGAATCAGCCCCAGCATTTT. The variable domain in full, with the rest retrieved from reference TRBV7-2 and TRBJ1-5, is GAGVSQSPSNKVTEKGKDVELRCDPISGHTALYWYRQSLGQGLEFLIYFQGNSAPDKSGLPSDRFSAERTGGSVSTLTIQRTQQEDSAVYLCASSLVGGNQPQHFGDGTRLSIL.

This rearrangement joins TRBV25-1 to TRBJ2-7; D possibly corresponds to TRBD2 (5 bases). The CDR3 runs to 16 residues. The V and J ends lost 5 bases and 1 base respectively, with 18 bases between them. Per germline, CDR1 MGHDK and CDR2 SYGVNS. The CDR3: CASSLSSGDRSYEQYF. In nucleotides, the CDR3 is TGTGCCAGCAGTCTAAGCAGCGGCGATAGGTCCTACGAGCAGTACTTC.

The chain joins TRBV9 to TRBJ1-1; tentatively, D is TRBD1 (5 bases). The CDR3 runs 15 residues. The V gene lost 4 bases and the J gene lost 0 bases, with 13 bases spanning the gap. The germline V gene encodes CDR1 SGDLS and CDR2 YYNGEE. The CDR3 nucleotides read TGTGCCAGCAGCACTGTCGACAGAATGAACACTGAAGCTTTCTTT. Encoded protein: CASSTVDRMNTEAFF.

The gene calls are TRBV27 and TRBJ2-2; D call uncertain. The CDR3 spans 12 residues. The V gene lost 3 bases and the J gene lost 5 bases, with 4 bases spanning the gap. The germline V gene has CDR1 MNHEY and CDR2 SMNVEV (reference sequence). The DNA of the CDR3 is TGTGCCAGCAGTTTTCGGACCGGGGAGCTGTTTTTT. It translates to CASSFRTGELFF.

V and J are TRBV5-1 and TRBJ1-4, with no clear D. Germline V gives CDR1 SGHRS, CDR2 YFSETQ. The CDR3 has 14 residues. Trimming shortened V by 1 base and J by 3 bases, and 7 bases separated the two germline ends. The CDR3 region has the DNA TGCGCCAGCAGCTTGTCTTCAGCTAATGAAAAACTGTTTTTT. Its protein is CASSLSSANEKLFF. The full variable domain, its missing parts supplied by reference TRBV5-1 and TRBJ1-4, is KAGVTQTPRYLIKTRGQQVTLSCSPISGHRSVSWYQQTPGQGLQFLFEYFSETQRNKGNFPGRFSGRQFSNSRSEMNVSTLELGDSALYLCASSLSSANEKLFFGSGTQLSVL.

The chain links TRBV29-1 to TRBJ2-1; 8 nucleotides agree with TRBD2. The trim removed 6 bases at V and 7 bases at J, leaving 11 bases unmatched. Germline CDR1 reads SQVTM; CDR2 reads ANQGSEA. The CDR3 consists of 14 residues. The CDR3 spells CSVASRLAFNEQFF. Here the CDR3 DNA reads TGCAGCGTCGCCTCGAGACTAGCGTTTAATGAGCAGTTCTTC.

This rearrangement joins TRBV11-3 to TRBJ2-1; tentatively, D is TRBD2 (5 bases). Germline V gene data show CDR1 as SGHNT and CDR2 as YENEEA. V was trimmed by 2 bases and J by 4 bases, leaving 15 bases between them. The CDR3 extends over 16 amino acids. CDR3 sequence: CASSLNLGGSYNEQFF. CDR3 nucleotide sequence: TGTGCCAGCAGCTTAAACCTGGGCGGGTCTTACAATGAGCAGTTCTTC.

The sample holds one count of this clone. The chain is built from TRBV5-1 and TRBJ2-1, with a weak D call TRBD1 (5 bases). This CDR3 spans 12 amino acids. CDR1 and CDR2 (germline): SGHRS, YFSETQ. With 0 bases removed from V and 10 bases from J, the gap between germline ends came to 8 bases. CDR3 loop: CASSLVPGEQFF. CDR3 DNA sequence: TGCGCCAGCAGCTTGGTCCCAGGGGAGCAGTTCTTC.

The chain links TRBV7-9 to TRBJ1-3, with unresolved D. V lost 1 base and J 3 bases, leaving 10 bases between the germline ends. The germline CDR1 and CDR2 sequences are SEHNR and FQNEAQ (reference sequence). The CDR3 has 15 amino acids. CDR3: CASSLGERLGNTIYF. Here the CDR3 DNA reads TGTGCCAGCAGCTTAGGAGAGAGGCTTGGAAACACCATATATTTT.

The CDR3 bases are TGTGCCATCAGTGGTGCGCAGGGGGACGCCCAGCATTTT. Its translation is CAISGAQGDAQHF. V and J are TRBV10-3 and TRBJ1-5; 7 bases fit TRBD1. The CDR3 length is 13 residues. V was pared by 4 bases and J by 11 bases, with 8 bases of the junction left unmatched. CDR1 is ENHRY, CDR2 SYGVKD, per germline.